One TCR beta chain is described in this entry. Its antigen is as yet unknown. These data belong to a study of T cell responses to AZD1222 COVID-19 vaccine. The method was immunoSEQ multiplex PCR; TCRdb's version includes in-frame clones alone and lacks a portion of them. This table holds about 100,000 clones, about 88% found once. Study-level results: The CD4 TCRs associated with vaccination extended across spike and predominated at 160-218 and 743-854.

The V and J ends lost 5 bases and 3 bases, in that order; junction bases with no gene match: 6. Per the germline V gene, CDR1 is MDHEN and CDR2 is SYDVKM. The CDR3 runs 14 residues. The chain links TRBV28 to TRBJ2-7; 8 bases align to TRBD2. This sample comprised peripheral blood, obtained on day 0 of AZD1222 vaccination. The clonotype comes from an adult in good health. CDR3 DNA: TGTGCCAGCAGTACTCGGACTAGCATCTACGAGCAGTACTTC. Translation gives CASSTRTSIYEQYF.